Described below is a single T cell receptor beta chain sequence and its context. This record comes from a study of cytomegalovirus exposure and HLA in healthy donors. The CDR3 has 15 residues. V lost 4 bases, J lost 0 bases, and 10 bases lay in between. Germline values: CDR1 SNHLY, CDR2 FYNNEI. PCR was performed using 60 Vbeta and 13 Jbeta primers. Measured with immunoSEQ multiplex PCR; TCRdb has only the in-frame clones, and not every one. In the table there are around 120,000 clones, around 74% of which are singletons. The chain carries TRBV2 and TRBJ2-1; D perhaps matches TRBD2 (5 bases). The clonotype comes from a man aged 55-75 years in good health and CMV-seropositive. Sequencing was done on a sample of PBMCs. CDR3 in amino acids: CASSVGEISYNEQFF. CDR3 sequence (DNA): TGTGCCAGCAGTGTTGGGGAGATCTCCTACAATGAGCAGTTCTTC.